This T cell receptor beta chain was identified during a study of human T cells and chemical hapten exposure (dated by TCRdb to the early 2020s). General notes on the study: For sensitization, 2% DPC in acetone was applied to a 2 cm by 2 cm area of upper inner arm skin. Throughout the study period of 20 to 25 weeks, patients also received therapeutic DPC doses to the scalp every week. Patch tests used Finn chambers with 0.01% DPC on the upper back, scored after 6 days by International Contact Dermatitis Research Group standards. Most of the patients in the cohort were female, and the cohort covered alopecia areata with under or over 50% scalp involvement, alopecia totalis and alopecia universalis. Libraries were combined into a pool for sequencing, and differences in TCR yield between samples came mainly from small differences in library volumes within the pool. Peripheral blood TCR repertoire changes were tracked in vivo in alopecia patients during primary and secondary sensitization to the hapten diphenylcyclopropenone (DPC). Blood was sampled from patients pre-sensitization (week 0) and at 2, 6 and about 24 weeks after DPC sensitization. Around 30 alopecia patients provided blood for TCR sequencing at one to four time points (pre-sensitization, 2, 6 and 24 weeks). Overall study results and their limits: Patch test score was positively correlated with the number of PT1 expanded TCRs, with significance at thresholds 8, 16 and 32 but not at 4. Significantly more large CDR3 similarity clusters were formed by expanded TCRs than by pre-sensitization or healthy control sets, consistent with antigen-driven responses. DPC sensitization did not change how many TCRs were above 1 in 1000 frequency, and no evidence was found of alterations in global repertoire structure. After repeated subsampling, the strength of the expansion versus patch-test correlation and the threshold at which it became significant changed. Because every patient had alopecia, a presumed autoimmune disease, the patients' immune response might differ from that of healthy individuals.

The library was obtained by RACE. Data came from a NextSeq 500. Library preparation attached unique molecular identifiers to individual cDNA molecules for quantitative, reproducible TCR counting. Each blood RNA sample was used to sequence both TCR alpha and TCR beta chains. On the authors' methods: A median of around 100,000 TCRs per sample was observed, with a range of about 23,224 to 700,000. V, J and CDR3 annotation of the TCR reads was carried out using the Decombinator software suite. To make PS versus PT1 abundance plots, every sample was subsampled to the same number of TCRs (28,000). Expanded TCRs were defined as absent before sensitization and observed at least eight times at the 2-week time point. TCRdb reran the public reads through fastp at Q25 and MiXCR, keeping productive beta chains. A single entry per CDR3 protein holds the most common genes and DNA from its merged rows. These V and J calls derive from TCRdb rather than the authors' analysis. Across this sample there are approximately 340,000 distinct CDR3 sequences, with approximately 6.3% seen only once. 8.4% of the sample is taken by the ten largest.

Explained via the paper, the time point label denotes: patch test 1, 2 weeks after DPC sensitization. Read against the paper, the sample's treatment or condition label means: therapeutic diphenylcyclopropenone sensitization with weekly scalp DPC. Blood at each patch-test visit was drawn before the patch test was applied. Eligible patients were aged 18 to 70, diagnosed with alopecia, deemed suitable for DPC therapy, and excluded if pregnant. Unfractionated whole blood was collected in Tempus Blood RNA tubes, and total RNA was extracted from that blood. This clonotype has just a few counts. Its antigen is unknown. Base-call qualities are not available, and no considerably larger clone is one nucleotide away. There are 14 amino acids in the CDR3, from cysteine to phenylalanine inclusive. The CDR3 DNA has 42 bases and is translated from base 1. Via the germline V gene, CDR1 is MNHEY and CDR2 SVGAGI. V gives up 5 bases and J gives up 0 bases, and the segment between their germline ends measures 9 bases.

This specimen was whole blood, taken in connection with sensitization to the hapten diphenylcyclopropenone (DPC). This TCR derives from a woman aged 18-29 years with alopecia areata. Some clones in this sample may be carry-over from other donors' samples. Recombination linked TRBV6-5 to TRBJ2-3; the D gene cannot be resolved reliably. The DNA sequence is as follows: TGTGCCAGCAGTAGATCCTCTAGCACAGATACGCAGTATTTT. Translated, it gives CASSRSSSTDTQYF.